A selection of T cell receptor beta chains follows, all from one sample in a study of shared T cell receptors in the human thymus. The repertoire was sequenced with immunoSEQ multiplex PCR; TCRdb's copy has only in-frame clones and lacks some. Of around 730,000 clones in the sample, 80% to 90% are singletons; the top ten hold about 0.0098%. These sequences were also reported in another study, on human thymus T cells.

Sequences were obtained from thymocytes. These receptors were obtained from a girl under two years old with a congenital heart defect. The CDR3 runs from the conserved cysteine through the conserved F or W. The D gene is left open where the match is weak. The size field is filled for only some rows; it gives once, few, many or a size class.

clone_size d_call j_call v_call cdr3_nt cdr3_aa
- - TRBJ2-1 TRBV25-1 TGTGCCAGCAGTGACCTCTTGAATGAGCAGTTCTTC CASSDLLNEQFF
- - TRBJ2-2 TRBV5-6 TGTGCCAGCAGCTTGGGGCAGCTAGCGTCCCGTATCGCCGGGGAGCTGTTTTTT CASSLGQLASRIAGELFF
- - TRBJ2-3 TRBV27 TGTGCCAGCAGTCTCACAGGGGGGGAAACAGATACGCAGTATTTT CASSLTGGETDTQYF
- - TRBJ2-7 TRBV7-2 TGTGCCAGCAGCGTTACAGGGACCTACGAGCAGTACTTC CASSVTGTYEQYF
- TRBD1 TRBJ2-6 TRBV27 TGTGCCAGCAGTTTCGGGATGGTTTCATATCGGACAGGGGGCCCTGGGCCCAACGTCCTGACTTTC CASSFGMVSYRTGGPGPNVLTF
once - TRBJ2-3 TRBV4-3 TGCGCCAGCAGCCCAGATGTCTTCACAGATACGCAGTATTTT CASSPDVFTDTQYF
few - TRBJ1-4 TRBV2 TGTGCCAGCAGGGACAGTATTAATGAAAAACTGTTTTTT CASRDSINEKLFF
- - TRBJ1-6 TRBV9 TGTGCCAGCAGCGTAGGGACAGCGAATTCACCCCTCCACTTT CASSVGTANSPLHF
- - TRBJ1-1 TRBV6-5 TGTGCCAGCAGTTACGTGACAGGAATGAACACTGAAGCTTTCTTT CASSYVTGMNTEAFF
- - TRBJ1-2 TRBV7-9 TGTGCCGCATGGGAGAAAAACTATGGCTACACCTTC CAAWEKNYGYTF
- TRBD1 TRBJ2-7 TRBV11-2 TGTGCCAGCAGCTTGGGACAGCGCGACTCCTACGAGCAGTACTTC CASSLGQRDSYEQYF
- - TRBJ1-1 TRBV29-1 TGCAGCGTTGTAGTTTCGGGGGTGAACACTGAAGCTTTCTTT CSVVVSGVNTEAFF
- - TRBJ2-1 TRBV7-9 TGTGCCAGCAGCGCCCTAACAGTGGAATTCTATGAGCAGTTCTTC CASSALTVEFYEQFF
- TRBD2 TRBJ2-5 TRBV19 TGTGCCAGTAGTAGGGGGGGACCGACGCAAGAGACCCAGTACTTC CASSRGGPTQETQYF
- TRBD2 TRBJ2-5 TRBV27 TGTGCCAGCAGTTTCGAGCGGGGGAACACCCAGTACTTC CASSFERGNTQYF
- - TRBJ1-6 TRBV28 TGTGCCAGCAGTTTATGCAGACGGGGTAACGAAACCCCCTATAATTCACCCCTCCACTTT CASSLCRRGNETPYNSPLHF
- TRBD1 TRBJ1-2 TRBV6-4 TGTGCCAGCAGTCCCACCGGGACAGGGGAGGGACCAAACTATGGCTACACCTTC CASSPTGTGEGPNYGYTF
- - TRBJ1-1 TRBV5-1 TGCGCCAGCCAACGGGCTGTGGGGCAAACTGAAGCTTTCTTT CASQRAVGQTEAFF
- - TRBJ2-1 TRBV6-1 TGTGCCAGCAGTGAAGAAGTTCGGTCGGTAGTATTCTACAATGAGCAGTTCTTC CASSEEVRSVVFYNEQFF
once TRBD2 TRBJ2-1 TRBV27 TGTGCCAGCAGTTCCCAAGCGGGGGTCCCCTACAATGAGCAGTTCTTC CASSSQAGVPYNEQFF
- TRBD1 TRBJ1-3 TRBV19 TGTGCCAGTAGGACCGACAGGGGTGTTTCTGGAAACACCATATATTTT CASRTDRGVSGNTIYF
- - TRBJ2-2 TRBV6-5 TGTGCCAGCAGGCCCGGACACCTCACCGGGGAGCTGTTTTTT CASRPGHLTGELFF
- - TRBJ2-7 TRBV10-3 TGTGCCATCAGCGACAGGTCTACTACTGGGGAGCAGTACTTC CAISDRSTTGEQYF
once TRBD1 TRBJ1-1 TRBV29-1 TGCAGCGTTGTCGACAGGGGGAACACTGAAGCTTTCTTT CSVVDRGNTEAFF
- - TRBJ2-1 TRBV27 TGTGCCAGCAGCTGGGAGGGGACAGGTTACAATGAGCAGTTCTTC CASSWEGTGYNEQFF
once - TRBJ2-1 TRBV4-1 TGCGCCAGCAGCGCGTTCGTACAGGGCTCTTACAATGAGCAGTTCTTC CASSAFVQGSYNEQFF
once - TRBJ2-7 TRBV5-4 TGTGCCAGCAGCTCCACATCCTACGAGCAGTACTTC CASSSTSYEQYF
- TRBD1 TRBJ2-3 TRBV6-5 TGTGCCAGCAGGGACAGGGCAAATACGCAGTATTTT CASRDRANTQYF
- TRBD1 TRBJ1-2 TRBV11-3 TGTGCCAGCAGCCCAAGGGGGCCGTACAGTCTTCATGGCTACACCTTC CASSPRGPYSLHGYTF
- TRBD1 TRBJ1-2 TRBV7-3 TGTGCCAGCAGCTCAGCTACAGGGGATGGCTACACCTTC CASSSATGDGYTF
- TRBD1 TRBJ1-2 TRBV28 TGTGCCAGCAGACAGGGGATAGGCGGCTACACCTTC CASRQGIGGYTF
- - TRBJ1-6 TRBV27 TGTGCCAGCAGAGGGAGGGAGCATTCACCCCTCCACTTT CASRGREHSPLHF